The clone carrying this T cell receptor (beta chain) was observed at least ten times. TCRdb independently ran MiXCR on the 5' RACE reads; one entry per CDR3 protein. The sample yields some 240,000 distinct CDR3 sequences, over 3% seen once. The entry originates in a study of T cells after yellow fever vaccination. The CDR3 has 15 residues. Germline CDR1 and CDR2: SGHAT and FQNNGV. V gave up 0 bases and J gave up 0 bases, with 5 bases separating them. The receptor was isolated from a man aged 18 to 29 who received the YFV17D yellow fever vaccine. This specimen was PBMCs, taken 15 days after the yellow fever booster vaccination. V is TRBV11-2 and J is TRBJ2-2; D remains unclear. DNA of the CDR3: TGTGCCAGCAGCTTAGATACAGCGAACACCGGGGAGCTGTTTTTT. This sequence encodes CASSLDTANTGELFF.